The 20 T cell receptor beta chains listed next were all sequenced from one sample in a study of Ad26.COV2.S vaccination and SARS-CoV-2 variants. Stated treatment: roughly 19 received Ad26.COV2.S at low or high dose, single or two shots; five or six received placebo; per-sample allocation not given. The investigators took samples on day 63 after the first vaccine or placebo injection. Sequencing was performed with immunoSEQ multiplex PCR; in TCRdb, only in-frame clones are kept and a portion is missing. Among some 290,000 clones listed, 86% were seen once. Material: peripheral blood, obtained in a trial of Ad26.COV2.S vaccine versus placebo. These receptors were obtained from a person between 18 and 65 years old who received the Ad26.COV2.S COVID-19 vaccine or a placebo.

This clone is a singleton in its sample. V usage is TRBV5-5 and J usage is TRBJ2-3, with D hard to call. Germline V lookup: CDR1 SGHKS, CDR2 YYEKEE (reference sequence). The CDR3 is 13 amino acids. Between the trimmed V and J ends, which lost 2 bases and 9 bases, there was a span of 13 bases. CDR3 region: CASSFESLKTQYF. The CDR3 bases are TGTGCCAGCAGCTTCGAATCCCTCAAGACGCAGTATTTT. The full variable domain, in which reference TRBV5-5 and TRBJ2-3 provide the parts outside the CDR3, is DAGVTQSPTHLIKTRGQQVTLRCSPISGHKSVSWYQQVLGQGPQFIFQYYEKEERGRGNFPDRFSARQFPNYSSELNVNALLLGDSALYLCASSFESLKTQYFGPGTRLTVL.

The V gene is TRBV6-5, the J gene TRBJ1-4; possibly TRBD1 for D (6 bases). V lost 6 bases and J lost 4, with 15 bases in between. This CDR3 is built from 15 residues. Per germline, CDR1 MNHEY and CDR2 SVGAGI. CDR3 sequence reads: CASSQQGVSNEKLFF. The CDR3 bases are TGTGCCAGCAGCCAACAGGGTGTTAGTAATGAAAAACTGTTTTTT.

The chain links TRBV4-3 to TRBJ1-2, with D hard to call. The length of the CDR3 is 19 residues. Trimming removed 0 bases at V and 5 bases at J, with 25 bases between. Germline lookup yields CDR1 LGHNA and CDR2 YSLEER. The CDR3 nucleotides read TGCGCCAGCAGCCAAGAGGTGGATTCCCCCTCCCTAAGACCTTATGGCTACACCTTC. This encodes CASSQEVDSPSLRPYGYTF.

The chain employs TRBV7-2 and TRBJ1-2; D possibly corresponds to TRBD1 (5 bases). The V gene lost 6 bases and the J gene lost 4 bases, with 18 bases spanning the gap. This CDR3 comprises 15 residues. Germline V gene data show CDR1 as SGHTA and CDR2 as FQGNSA. CDR3 DNA: TGTGCCAGCAGTAAAAATCCGGGGGATCCCTATGGCTACACCTTC. Protein sequence: CASSKNPGDPYGYTF.

The chain carries TRBV5-4 and TRBJ2-1, with D possibly TRBD2 on 5 matching bases. Trimming pared 0 bases from V and 6 bases from J, leaving 13 bases between. The CDR3 spans 15 residues. Germline CDR1 is SGHNT and CDR2 is YYREEE (reference sequence). Written as DNA, the CDR3 is TGTGCCAGCAGCTTGGAGGGCACCCGGGGCAATGAGCAGTTCTTC. Its translation is CASSLEGTRGNEQFF. Filled out from reference TRBV5-4 and TRBJ2-1, the complete variable domain reads ETGVTQSPTHLIKTRGQQVTLRCSSQSGHNTVSWYQQALGQGPQFIFQYYREEENGRGNFPPRFSGLQFPNYSSELNVNALELDDSALYLCASSLEGTRGNEQFFGPGTRLTVL.

V gene TRBV7-9 combines with J gene TRBJ1-1; D is perhaps TRBD1 (5 bases). V lost 1 base, J lost 2 bases, and 11 bases lay in between. Germline CDR1 is SEHNR and CDR2 is FQNEAQ (reference sequence). The CDR3 covers 15 residues. CDR3 loop: CASSLDGTSNTEAFF. The CDR3 DNA follows: TGTGCCAGCAGCTTAGACGGGACCTCAAACACTGAAGCTTTCTTT.

This chain links TRBV6-6 with TRBJ1-5, with D possibly TRBD1 on 5 matching bases. Germline V gene sequence: CDR1 MNHNY, CDR2 SVGAGI (reference sequence). This CDR3 has 16 residues. V was shortened by 3 bases and J by 2 bases, with 14 bases between the two germline ends. CDR3 residues: CASSYGQGGRNQPQHF. As DNA, the CDR3 is TGTGCCAGCAGTTATGGGCAGGGAGGGCGCAATCAGCCCCAGCATTTT.

This clone was found once. V is TRBV19 and J is TRBJ1-1, with D unresolved. Trimming removed 9 bases from V and 0 bases from J, with 29 bases in between. Looked up from germline, CDR1 is LNHDA and CDR2 is SQIVND (reference sequence). CDR3 length: 19 residues. Here the CDR3 DNA reads TGTGCCAGCTCCCATGGCAGGCCCAACTCTTACGGAGTGAACACTGAAGCTTTCTTT. This gives the protein CASSHGRPNSYGVNTEAFF.

The gene calls are TRBV3-1 (or the pseudogene TRBV3-2) and TRBJ2-3, with a possible D match to TRBD1 (5 bases). Trimming pared 0 bases from V and 2 bases from J, leaving 12 bases between. The CDR3 is 16 residues long. Germline V gene lookup returns CDR1 LGHDT and CDR2 YNNKEL (reference sequence). The CDR3 DNA reads as TGTGCCAGCAGCCAAGAGGCAGCAGGGTACACAGATACGCAGTATTTT. Protein: CASSQEAAGYTDTQYF.

The chain combines TRBV6-2 or TRBV6-3 with TRBJ1-1; TRBD1 aligns across 9 bases. The V and J ends lost 4 bases and 4 bases, in that order; junction bases with no gene match: 1. This CDR3 comprises 13 residues. The germline CDR1 and CDR2 sequences are MNHEY and SVGEGT. This chain's CDR3 is CASSWDRVTEAFF. CDR3 in DNA: TGTGCCAGCAGTTGGGACAGGGTCACTGAAGCTTTCTTT.

The V gene is TRBV5-1, the J gene TRBJ2-2; D possibly corresponds to TRBD2 (6 bases). Trimming removed 0 bases at V and 5 bases at J, with 11 bases between. This CDR3 comprises 15 residues. Germline assignment: CDR1 SGHRS and CDR2 YFSETQ. The CDR3 region is CASSLGRGRTGELFF. In DNA, the CDR3 is TGCGCCAGCAGCTTGGGGAGGGGAAGGACCGGGGAGCTGTTTTTT.

The chain combines TRBV5-1 with TRBJ2-5; D perhaps matches TRBD2 (6 bases). Germline V lookup: CDR1 SGHRS, CDR2 YFSETQ. The germline V and J ends were trimmed by 0 bases and 3 bases, with 9 bases remaining between them. This CDR3 contains 14 residues. The CDR3 here is CASSLEGLKETQYF. In DNA, the CDR3 is TGCGCCAGCAGCTTGGAGGGACTCAAAGAGACCCAGTACTTC.

This clone was detected only a few times. The gene calls are TRBV4-1 and TRBJ2-7, with D unresolved. The CDR3 runs to 16 residues. V dropped 4 bases and J dropped 4 bases, with 20 bases sitting between them. Germline lookup yields CDR1 MGHRA and CDR2 YSYEKL. The DNA for the CDR3 is TGCGCCAGCAGCCCCACGTCGACACTCAGGCTATACGAGCAGTACTTC. It codes for CASSPTSTLRLYEQYF.

This clone came up once. J is TRBJ1-1 and V is TRBV7-8, with a tentative D call TRBD1 (6 bases). Germline loops: CDR1 SGHVS, CDR2 FQNEAQ. The CDR3 spans 15 residues. V lost 0 bases and J 8 bases, leaving 16 bases between the germline ends. The DNA of the CDR3 is TGTGCCAGCAGCTTAGCGCTAAGGGACACCCCCGAAGCTTTCTTT. It codes for CASSLALRDTPEAFF.

This clone was observed a few times. This chain connects TRBV20-1 to TRBJ2-4; D gene ambiguous. The V and J ends lost 4 bases and 2 bases respectively, with 0 bases between them. Germline values: CDR1 DFQATT, CDR2 SNEGSKA (reference sequence). The CDR3 extends over 10 amino acids. The CDR3 protein is CSATKNIQYF. The CDR3 DNA sequence: TGCAGTGCTACCAAAAACATTCAGTACTTC.

V gene TRBV28 combines with J gene TRBJ1-5; TRBD1 aligns across 10 bases. There are 15 residues in the CDR3. Germline V gene lookup returns CDR1 MDHEN and CDR2 SYDVKM. The ends lost 4 bases at V and 7 bases at J; junction bases unmatched: 7. CDR3 loop: CASSYRDRGWQPQHF. The DNA for the CDR3 is TGTGCCAGCAGTTACCGGGACAGGGGCTGGCAGCCCCAGCATTTT.

This chain links TRBV18 with TRBJ2-5, with 10 bases aligning to TRBD2. Per the germline V gene, CDR1 is KGHSH and CDR2 is LQKENI. The CDR3 length is 14 residues. The V segment lost 3 bases and the J segment 4 bases; nucleotides outside the gene matches: 2. CDR3 residues: CASSPLAGAETQYF. The DNA of the CDR3 is TGTGCCAGCTCACCCCTAGCGGGGGCAGAGACCCAGTACTTC.

The rearrangement links TRBV14 to TRBJ2-2; D unresolved. CDR1 SGHDN and CDR2 FVKESK come from the germline V gene. CDR3 length: 12 residues. V lost 2 bases to trimming and J lost 7 bases, with 5 bases between them. The CDR3, as DNA: TGTGCCAGCAGCCAAAGGGTCGGGGAGCTGTTTTTT. It codes for CASSQRVGELFF.

This clone was observed a single time. The chain has TRBV5-1 and TRBJ2-2, with D hard to call. The V and J ends lost 4 bases and 0 bases respectively, with 7 bases between them. The CDR3 sequence is 14 residues long. The germline gives CDR1 SGHRS, CDR2 YFSETQ. The CDR3 DNA reads as TGCGCCAGCAGCCCCGAACCGAACACCGGGGAGCTGTTTTTT. Translation: CASSPEPNTGELFF.

This chain links TRBV12-3 or TRBV12-4 with TRBJ2-7, with 7 positions matching TRBD1. V lost 4 bases to trimming and J lost 7 bases; unmatched junction nucleotides: 4. The CDR3 loop spans 12 amino acids. The CDR3 DNA reads TGTGCCAGCAGTTACAGGGGATGGGAGCAGTACTTC. Its translation: CASSYRGWEQYF.